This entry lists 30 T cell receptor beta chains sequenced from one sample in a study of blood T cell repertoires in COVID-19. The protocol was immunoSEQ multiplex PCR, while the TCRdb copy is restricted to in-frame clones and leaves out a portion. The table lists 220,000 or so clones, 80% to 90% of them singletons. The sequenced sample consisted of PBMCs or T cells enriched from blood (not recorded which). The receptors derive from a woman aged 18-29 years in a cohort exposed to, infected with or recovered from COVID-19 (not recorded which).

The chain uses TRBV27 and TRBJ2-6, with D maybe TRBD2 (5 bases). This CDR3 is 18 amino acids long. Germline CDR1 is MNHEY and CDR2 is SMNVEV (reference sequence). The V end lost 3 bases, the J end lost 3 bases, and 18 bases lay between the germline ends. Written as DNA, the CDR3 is TGTGCCAGCAGTTTGGGGTTTGAAGGACTCCGTGGGGCCAACGTCCTGACTTTC. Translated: CASSLGFEGLRGANVLTF.

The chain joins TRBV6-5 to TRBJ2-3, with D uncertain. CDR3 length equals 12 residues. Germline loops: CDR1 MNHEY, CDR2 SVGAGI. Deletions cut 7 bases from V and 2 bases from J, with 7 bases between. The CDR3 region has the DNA TGTGCCAGCACCCGGTACACAGATACGCAGTATTTT. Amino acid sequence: CASTRYTDTQYF.

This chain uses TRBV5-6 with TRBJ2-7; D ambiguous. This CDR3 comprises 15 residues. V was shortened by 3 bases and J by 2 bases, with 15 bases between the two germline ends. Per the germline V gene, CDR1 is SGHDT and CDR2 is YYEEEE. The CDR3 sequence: CASSSNRVLTYEQYF. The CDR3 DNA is TGTGCCAGCAGCTCAAACCGGGTCCTGACCTACGAGCAGTACTTC.

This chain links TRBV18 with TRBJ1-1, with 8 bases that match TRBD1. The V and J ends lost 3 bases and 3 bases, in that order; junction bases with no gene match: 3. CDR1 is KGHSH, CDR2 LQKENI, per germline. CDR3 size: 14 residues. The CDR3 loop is CASSPTGEDTEAFF. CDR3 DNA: TGTGCCAGCTCACCGACAGGGGAGGACACTGAAGCTTTCTTT.

CDR3 nucleotide sequence: TGTGCCAGCTCACCAGGGATAGCGGGCTCCTACGAGCAGTACTTC. The encoded protein is CASSPGIAGSYEQYF. The rearrangement links TRBV18 to TRBJ2-7, with 7 bases matching TRBD2. Germline V gene sequence: CDR1 KGHSH, CDR2 LQKENI. Trimming at V came to 2 bases and at J to 0 bases, leaving 4 bases not matched to a gene. CDR3 length: 15 amino acids.

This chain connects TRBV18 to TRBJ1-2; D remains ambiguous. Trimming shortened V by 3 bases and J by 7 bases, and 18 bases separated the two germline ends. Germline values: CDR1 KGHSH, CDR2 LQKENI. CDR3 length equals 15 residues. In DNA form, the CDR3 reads TGTGCCAGCTCACCGCCGGTGGGCAGCGGCCCTGGCTACACCTTC. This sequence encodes CASSPPVGSGPGYTF.

As DNA, the CDR3 is TGTGCCAGCAGTTTCAGCCGGGACTTCGCGAACACCGGGGAGCTGTTTTTT. Its protein product is CASSFSRDFANTGELFF. The chain joins TRBV7-3 to TRBJ2-2; possibly TRBD2 for D (6 bases). The germline V and J ends were trimmed by 6 bases and 0 bases, with 17 bases remaining between them. Germline CDR1 reads SGHTA; CDR2 reads FQGTGA. The CDR3 contains 17 residues.

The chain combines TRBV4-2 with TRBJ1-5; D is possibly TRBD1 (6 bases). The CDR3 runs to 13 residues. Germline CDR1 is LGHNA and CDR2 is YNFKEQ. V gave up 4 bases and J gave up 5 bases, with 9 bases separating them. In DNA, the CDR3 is TGTGCCAGCAGCCGGGACACCGATCAGCCCCAGCATTTT. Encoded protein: CASSRDTDQPQHF.

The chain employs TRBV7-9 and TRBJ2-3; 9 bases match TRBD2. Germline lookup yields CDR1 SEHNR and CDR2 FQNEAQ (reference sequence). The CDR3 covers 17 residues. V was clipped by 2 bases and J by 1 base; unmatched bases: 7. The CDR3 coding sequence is TGTGCCAGCAGCTTAAGTGGACTAGCGTTGGGCACAGATACGCAGTATTTT. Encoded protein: CASSLSGLALGTDTQYF.

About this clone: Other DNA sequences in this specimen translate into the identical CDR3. The CDR3, as DNA: TGTGCCAGCAGCGTAACAGGGGGATCTGGAAACACCATATATTTT. Translating gives CASSVTGGSGNTIYF. This sequence joins TRBV9 and TRBJ1-3, with 8 bases lining up with TRBD1. In germline, CDR1 is SGDLS, CDR2 YYNGEE. The CDR3 has 15 residues. The V and J ends lost 1 base and 1 base, in that order; junction bases with no gene match: 1.

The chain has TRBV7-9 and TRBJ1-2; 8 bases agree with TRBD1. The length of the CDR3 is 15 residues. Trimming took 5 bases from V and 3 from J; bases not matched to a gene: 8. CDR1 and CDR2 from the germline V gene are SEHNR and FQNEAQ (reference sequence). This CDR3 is CASSPLTGAYYGYTF. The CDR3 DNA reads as TGTGCCAGCAGCCCCCTGACAGGGGCCTACTATGGCTACACCTTC.

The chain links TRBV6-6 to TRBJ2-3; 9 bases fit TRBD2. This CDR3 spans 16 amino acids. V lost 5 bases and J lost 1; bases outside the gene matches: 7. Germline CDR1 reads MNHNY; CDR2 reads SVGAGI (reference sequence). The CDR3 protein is CASSLPLAGGTDTQYF. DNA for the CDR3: TGTGCCAGCAGTCTCCCTTTAGCGGGGGGCACAGATACGCAGTATTTT.

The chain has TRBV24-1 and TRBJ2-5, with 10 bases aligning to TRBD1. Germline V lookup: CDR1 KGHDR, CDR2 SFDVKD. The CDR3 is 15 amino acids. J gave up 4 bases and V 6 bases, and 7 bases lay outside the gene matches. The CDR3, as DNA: TGTGCCACCAGTACCCGGGACAGGGGTGCAGAGACCCAGTACTTC. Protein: CATSTRDRGAETQYF.

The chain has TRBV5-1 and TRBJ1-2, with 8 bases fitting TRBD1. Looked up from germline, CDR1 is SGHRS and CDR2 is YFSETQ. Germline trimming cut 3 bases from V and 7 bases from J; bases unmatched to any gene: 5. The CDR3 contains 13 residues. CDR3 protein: CASSSQGEGGYTF. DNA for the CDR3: TGCGCCAGCAGCTCACAGGGGGAGGGTGGCTACACCTTC.

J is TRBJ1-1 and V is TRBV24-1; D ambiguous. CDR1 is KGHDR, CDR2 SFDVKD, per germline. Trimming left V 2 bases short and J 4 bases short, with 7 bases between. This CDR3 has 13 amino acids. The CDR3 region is CATSDSRSTEAFF. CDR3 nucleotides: TGTGCCACCAGTGATTCCCGGAGCACTGAAGCTTTCTTT.

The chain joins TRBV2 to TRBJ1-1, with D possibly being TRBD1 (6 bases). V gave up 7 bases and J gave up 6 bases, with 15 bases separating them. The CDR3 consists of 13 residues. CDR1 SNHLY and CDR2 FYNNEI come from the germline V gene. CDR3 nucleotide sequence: TGTGCCAGCAACAAGGGGGATGCGGCTGAAGCTTTCTTT. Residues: CASNKGDAAEAFF.

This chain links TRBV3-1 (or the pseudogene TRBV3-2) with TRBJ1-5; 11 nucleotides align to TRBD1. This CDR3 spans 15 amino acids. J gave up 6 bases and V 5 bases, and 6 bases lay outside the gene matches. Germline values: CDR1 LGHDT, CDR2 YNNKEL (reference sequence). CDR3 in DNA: TGTGCCAGCAGCTACGGGACAGGGGGTGGTCAGCCCCAGCATTTT. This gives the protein CASSYGTGGGQPQHF.

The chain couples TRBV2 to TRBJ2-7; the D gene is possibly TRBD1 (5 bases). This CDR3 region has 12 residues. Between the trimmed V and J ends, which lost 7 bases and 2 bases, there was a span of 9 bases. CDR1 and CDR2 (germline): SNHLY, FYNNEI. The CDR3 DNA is TGTGCCAGCACCCAGGACACCTACGAGCAGTACTTC. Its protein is CASTQDTYEQYF.

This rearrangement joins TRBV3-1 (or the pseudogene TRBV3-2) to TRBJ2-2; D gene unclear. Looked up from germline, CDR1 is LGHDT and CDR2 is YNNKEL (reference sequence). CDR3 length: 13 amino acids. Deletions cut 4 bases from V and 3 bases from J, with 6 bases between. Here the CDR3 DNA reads TGTGCCAGCAGCCCTGACTACACCGGGGAGCTGTTTTTT. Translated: CASSPDYTGELFF.

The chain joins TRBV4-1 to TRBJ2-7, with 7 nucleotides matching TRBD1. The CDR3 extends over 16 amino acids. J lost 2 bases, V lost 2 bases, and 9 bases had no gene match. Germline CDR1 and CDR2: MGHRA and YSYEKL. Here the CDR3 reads CASSQISAGGTYEQYF. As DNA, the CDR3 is TGCGCCAGCAGCCAAATATCGGCAGGGGGAACCTACGAGCAGTACTTC.

In nucleotides, the CDR3 is TGTGCCAGCATTCGGGCCCCAGGGATCGACAATGAGCAGTTCTTC. It translates to CASIRAPGIDNEQFF. V usage is TRBV6-5 and J usage is TRBJ2-1; D possibly corresponds to TRBD1 (5 bases). The CDR3 extends over 15 amino acids. Germline CDR1 is MNHEY and CDR2 is SVGAGI. V was cut by 7 bases and J by 5 bases, with 18 bases left in between.

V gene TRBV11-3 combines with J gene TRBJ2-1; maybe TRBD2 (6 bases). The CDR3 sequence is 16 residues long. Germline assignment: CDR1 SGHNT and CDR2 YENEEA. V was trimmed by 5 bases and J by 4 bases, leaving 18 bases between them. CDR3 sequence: CASSPRGAGPYNEQFF. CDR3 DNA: TGTGCCAGCAGCCCTCGGGGAGCGGGCCCTTACAATGAGCAGTTCTTC.

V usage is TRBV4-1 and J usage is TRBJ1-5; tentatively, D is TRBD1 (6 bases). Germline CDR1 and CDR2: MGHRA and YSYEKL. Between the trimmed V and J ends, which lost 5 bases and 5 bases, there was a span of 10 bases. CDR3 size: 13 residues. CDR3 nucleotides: TGCGCCAGCAGCAAAGCAGGGGATCAGCCCCAGCATTTT. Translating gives CASSKAGDQPQHF.

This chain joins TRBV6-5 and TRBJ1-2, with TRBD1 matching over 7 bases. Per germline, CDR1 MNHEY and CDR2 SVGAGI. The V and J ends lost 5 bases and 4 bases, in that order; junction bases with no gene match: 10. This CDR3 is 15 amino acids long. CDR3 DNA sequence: TGTGCCAGCAGTCCGACGGGACAGAGCTCCTATGGCTACACCTTC. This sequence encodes CASSPTGQSSYGYTF.

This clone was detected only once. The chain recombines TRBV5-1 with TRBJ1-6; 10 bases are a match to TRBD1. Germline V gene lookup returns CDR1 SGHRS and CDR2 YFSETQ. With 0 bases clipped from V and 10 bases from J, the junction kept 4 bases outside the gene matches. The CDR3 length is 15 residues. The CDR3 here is CASSLEGQGNSPLHF. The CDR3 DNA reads TGCGCCAGCAGCTTGGAGGGACAGGGGAACTCACCCCTCCACTTT.

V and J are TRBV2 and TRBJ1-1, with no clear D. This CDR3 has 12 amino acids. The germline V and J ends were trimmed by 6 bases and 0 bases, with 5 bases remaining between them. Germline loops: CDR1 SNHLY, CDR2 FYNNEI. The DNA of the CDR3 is TGTGCCAGCAGAGCGGTGAACACTGAAGCTTTCTTT. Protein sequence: CASRAVNTEAFF.

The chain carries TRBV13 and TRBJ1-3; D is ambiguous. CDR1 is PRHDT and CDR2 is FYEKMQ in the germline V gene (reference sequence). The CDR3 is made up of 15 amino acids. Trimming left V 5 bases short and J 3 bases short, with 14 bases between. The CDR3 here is CASSPAGAGGNTIYF. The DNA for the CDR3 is TGTGCCAGCAGCCCAGCGGGCGCGGGTGGAAACACCATATATTTT.

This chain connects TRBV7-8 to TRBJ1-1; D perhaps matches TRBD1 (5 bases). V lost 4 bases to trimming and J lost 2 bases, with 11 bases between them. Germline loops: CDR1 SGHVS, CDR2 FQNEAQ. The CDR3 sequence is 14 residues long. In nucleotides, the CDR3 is TGTGCCAGCAGCTACACAGGTTCTAACACTGAAGCTTTCTTT. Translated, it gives CASSYTGSNTEAFF.

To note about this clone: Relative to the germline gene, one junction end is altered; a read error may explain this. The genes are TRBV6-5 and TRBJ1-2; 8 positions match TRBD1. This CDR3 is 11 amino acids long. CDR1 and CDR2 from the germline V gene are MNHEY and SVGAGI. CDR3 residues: CASSPGQGEAF. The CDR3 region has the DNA TGTGCCAGCAGTCCCGGACAGGGCGAAGCCTTC.

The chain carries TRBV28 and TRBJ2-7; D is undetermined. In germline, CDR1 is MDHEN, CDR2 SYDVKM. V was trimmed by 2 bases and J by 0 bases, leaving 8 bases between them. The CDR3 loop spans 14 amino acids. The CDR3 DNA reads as TGTGCCAGCAGTTTACAGGTCTACTCCTACGAGCAGTACTTC. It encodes CASSLQVYSYEQYF.